These T cell receptor beta chains were read from a single sample in a study of T cell repertoires in cytomegalovirus infection. TCRdb re-called the reads through MiXCR, storing one row per CDR3 protein. The sample consists of about 180,000 distinct CDR3 sequences, about 18% of them appearing once. The sequenced sample was CD8+ T cells from PBMCs. The receptors derive from a human donor in good health (CMV status not recorded). Some clones in this sample may be carry-over from other donors' samples. Each CDR3 is given with its conserved first and last residue. The D gene is left open where the match is weak. Where a row states a size, it is once, few, many or the class of an expanded clone; other rows omit it.

TRBJ2-1,few,-,TRBV7-9,TGTGCCAGCAGCTTTGGTACAGTGAATGAGCAGTTCTTC,CASSFGTVNEQFF
TRBJ2-7,once,TRBD1,TRBV28,TGTGCCAGCAGACCCATAAGGGACAGCTCCTACGAGCAGTACTTC,CASRPIRDSSYEQYF
TRBJ2-1,few,TRBD2,TRBV7-2,TGTGCCAGCAGCCCGGGACTAGCGGAATACAATGAGCAGTTCTTC,CASSPGLAEYNEQFF
TRBJ1-2,-,TRBD1,TRBV6-5,TGTGCCAGCAGTTACACAGGGGCTTATGGCTACACCTTC,CASSYTGAYGYTF
TRBJ2-7,few,-,TRBV20-1,TGCAGTGTCTCGACAGGTCTTCCCTACGAGCAGTACTTC,CSVSTGLPYEQYF
TRBJ2-1,-,-,TRBV7-9,TGTGCCAGCAGCCCCGAGGGTGACGGGGGCAATGAGCAGTTCTTC,CASSPEGDGGNEQFF
TRBJ1-2,-,TRBD1,TRBV7-8,TGTGCCAGCAGCGCCGGGACAGGGAACTATGGCTACACCTTC,CASSAGTGNYGYTF
TRBJ1-4,-,-,TRBV6-2/TRBV6-3,TGTGCCAGCAGTTACTCGAGTACAGAAACTAATGAAAAACTGTTTTTT,CASSYSSTETNEKLFF
TRBJ2-3,-,TRBD2,TRBV20-1,TGCAGTGCTAACCGACCCAGCGGGGGGGTATCTGCAGATACGCAGTATTTT,CSANRPSGGVSADTQYF
TRBJ2-3,few,TRBD2,TRBV20-1,TGCAGTGCTAGAGACGGGACTAGCGGCCCCACAGATACGCAGTATTTT,CSARDGTSGPTDTQYF
TRBJ2-7,-,-,TRBV11-2,TGTGCCAGCAGCTTGTGGTCTAGGTCCTACGAGCAGTACTTC,CASSLWSRSYEQYF
TRBJ2-3,-,-,TRBV7-9,TGTGCCAGCAGCCAGAACCGCCTAAGCACAGATACGCAGTATTTT,CASSQNRLSTDTQYF
TRBJ2-5,-,TRBD2,TRBV7-3,TGTGCCAGCAGCCTTGGGGGGGAAAGCGGAGAGACCCAGTACTTC,CASSLGGESGETQYF